A selection of T cell receptor beta chains follows, all from one sample in a study of post-analysis software for immune sequencing data. One entry per CDR3 protein, called by TCRdb with MiXCR from the PCR reads. The sample holds around 710,000 distinct CDR3 sequences, around 46% seen once. Sample: blood. The receptor set was obtained from a girl between 5 and 17 years old with multiple sclerosis. CDR3s include the opening cysteine and the closing phenylalanine or tryptophan. The D gene is left open where the match is weak. Clone size is shown for a subset of rows, as once, few, many or a class of expanded clone.

. | 14 | . | TRBJ2-7 | TRBV5-1 | CASSLRTNSYEQYF | TGCGCCAGCAGCTTAAGGACAAACTCCTACGAGCAGTACTTC
. | 17 | TRBD2 | TRBJ2-3 | TRBV7-7 | CASSPHLAGGGTDTQYF | TGTGCCAGCAGCCCGCACCTAGCGGGGGGAGGAACAGATACGCAGTATTTT
. | 15 | TRBD1 | TRBJ1-3 | TRBV7-6 | CASSLSQGVGNTIYF | TGTGCCAGCAGCTTGAGTCAGGGGGTTGGAAACACCATATATTTT
. | 17 | TRBD2 | TRBJ2-1 | TRBV12-3/TRBV12-4 | CASIWAGEGTGYNEQFF | TGTGCCAGCATCTGGGCGGGAGAGGGGACGGGCTACAATGAGCAGTTCTTC
. | 13 | TRBD1 | TRBJ2-1 | TRBV20-1 | CSAMDRGINEQFF | TGCAGTGCTATGGACAGGGGGATAAATGAGCAGTTCTTC
. | 15 | . | TRBJ2-3 | TRBV7-9 | CASSLRHRDADTQYF | TGTGCCAGCAGCTTAAGGCACAGGGATGCAGATACGCAGTATTTT
few | 14 | . | TRBJ2-7 | TRBV27 | CASSLSKSESEQYF | TGTGCCAGCAGTTTATCGAAGAGTGAATCCGAGCAGTACTTC
many | 13 | . | TRBJ2-7 | TRBV20-1 | CSAPPGQAYEQYF | TGCAGTGCTCCCCCGGGACAAGCCTACGAGCAGTACTTC
. | 13 | . | TRBJ2-5 | TRBV20-1 | CSARPGGQETQYF | TGCAGTGCTAGACCAGGAGGTCAAGAGACCCAGTACTTC
. | 16 | TRBD1 | TRBJ2-5 | TRBV7-2 | CASSLARPGGEETQYF | TGTGCCAGCAGCTTAGCGAGGCCAGGGGGTGAGGAGACCCAGTACTTC
few | 13 | . | TRBJ2-7 | TRBV15 | CATSPQIRYEQYF | TGTGCCACCAGCCCACAGATACGGTACGAGCAGTACTTC
. | 13 | . | TRBJ2-5 | TRBV10-3 | CAISENREETQYF | TGTGCCATCAGTGAGAACAGGGAAGAGACCCAGTACTTC
. | 15 | . | TRBJ1-4 | TRBV7-2 | CASSFESTTNEKLFF | TGTGCCAGCAGCTTTGAGAGCACAACTAATGAAAAACTGTTTTTT
. | 16 | TRBD1 | TRBJ2-1 | TRBV19 | CASSSFRQGSHNEQFF | TGTGCCAGTAGTTCCTTCCGACAGGGGTCCCACAATGAGCAGTTCTTC